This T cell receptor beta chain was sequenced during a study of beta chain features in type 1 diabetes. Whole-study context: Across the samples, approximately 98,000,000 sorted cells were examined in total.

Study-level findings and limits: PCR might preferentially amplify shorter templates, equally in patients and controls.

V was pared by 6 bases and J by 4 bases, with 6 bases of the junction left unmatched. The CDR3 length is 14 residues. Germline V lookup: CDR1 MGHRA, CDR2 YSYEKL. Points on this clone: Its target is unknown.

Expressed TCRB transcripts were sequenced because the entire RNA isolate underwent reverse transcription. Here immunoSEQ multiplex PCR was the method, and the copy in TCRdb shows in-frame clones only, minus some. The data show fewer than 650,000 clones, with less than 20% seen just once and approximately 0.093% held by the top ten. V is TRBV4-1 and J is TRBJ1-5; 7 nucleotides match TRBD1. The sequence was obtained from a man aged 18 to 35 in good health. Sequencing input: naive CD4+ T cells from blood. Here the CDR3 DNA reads TGCGCCAGCAGACTTGGGACAGATAATCAGCCCCAGCATTTT. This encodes CASRLGTDNQPQHF.